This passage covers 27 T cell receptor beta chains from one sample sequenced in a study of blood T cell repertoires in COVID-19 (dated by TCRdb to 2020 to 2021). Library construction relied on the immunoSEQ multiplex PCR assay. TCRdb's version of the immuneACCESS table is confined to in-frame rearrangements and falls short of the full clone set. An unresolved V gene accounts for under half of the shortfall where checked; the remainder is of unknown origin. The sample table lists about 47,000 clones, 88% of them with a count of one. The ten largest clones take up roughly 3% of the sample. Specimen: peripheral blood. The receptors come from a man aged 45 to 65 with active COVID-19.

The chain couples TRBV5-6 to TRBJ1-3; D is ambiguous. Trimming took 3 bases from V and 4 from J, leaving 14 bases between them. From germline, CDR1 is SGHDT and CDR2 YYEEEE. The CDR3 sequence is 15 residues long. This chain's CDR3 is CASSSRLLLGNTIYF. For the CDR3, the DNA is TGTGCCAGCAGCTCACGACTACTCCTAGGAAACACCATATATTTT.

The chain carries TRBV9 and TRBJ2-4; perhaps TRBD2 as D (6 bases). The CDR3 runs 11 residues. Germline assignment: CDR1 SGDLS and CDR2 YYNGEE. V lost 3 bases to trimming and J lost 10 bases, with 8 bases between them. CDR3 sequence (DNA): TGTGCCAGCAGCGAGGGACTTATTCAGTACTTC. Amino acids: CASSEGLIQYF.

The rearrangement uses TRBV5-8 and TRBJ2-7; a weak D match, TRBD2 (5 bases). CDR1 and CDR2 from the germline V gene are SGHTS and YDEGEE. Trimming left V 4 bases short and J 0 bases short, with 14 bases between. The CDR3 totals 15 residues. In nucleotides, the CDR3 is TGTGCCAGCAGCCTCGTACCGGGATACTCCTACGAGCAGTACTTC. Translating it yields CASSLVPGYSYEQYF.

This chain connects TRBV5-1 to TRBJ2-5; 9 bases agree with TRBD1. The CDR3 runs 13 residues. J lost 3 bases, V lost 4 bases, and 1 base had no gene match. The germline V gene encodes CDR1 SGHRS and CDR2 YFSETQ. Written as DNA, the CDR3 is TGCGCCAGCAGCCGGGACAGGGAAGAGACCCAGTACTTC. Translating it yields CASSRDREETQYF.

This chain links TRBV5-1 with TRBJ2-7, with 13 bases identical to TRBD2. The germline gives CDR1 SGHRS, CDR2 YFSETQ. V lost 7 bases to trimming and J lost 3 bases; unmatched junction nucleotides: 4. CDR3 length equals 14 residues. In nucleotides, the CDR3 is TGCGCCAGCCCCGGGACTAGCGGGAACTACGAGCAGTACGTC. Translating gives CASPGTSGNYEQYV.

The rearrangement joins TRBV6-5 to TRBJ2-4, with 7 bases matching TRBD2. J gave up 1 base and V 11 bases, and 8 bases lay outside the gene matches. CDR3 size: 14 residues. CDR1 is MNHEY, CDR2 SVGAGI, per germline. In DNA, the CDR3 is TGTGCCGGGAGGGATAGTGGGGCCAAAAACATTCAGTACTTC. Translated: CAGRDSGAKNIQYF.

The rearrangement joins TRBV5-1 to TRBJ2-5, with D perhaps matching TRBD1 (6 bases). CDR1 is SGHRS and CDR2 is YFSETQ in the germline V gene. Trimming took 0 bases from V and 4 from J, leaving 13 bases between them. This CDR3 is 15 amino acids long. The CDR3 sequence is CASSLGGTSIETQYF. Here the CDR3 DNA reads TGCGCCAGCAGCTTGGGAGGGACATCCATAGAGACCCAGTACTTC.

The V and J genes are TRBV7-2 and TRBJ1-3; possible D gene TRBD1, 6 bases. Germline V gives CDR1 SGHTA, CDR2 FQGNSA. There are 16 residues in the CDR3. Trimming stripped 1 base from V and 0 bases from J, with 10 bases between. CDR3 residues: CASSLVRGISGNTIYF. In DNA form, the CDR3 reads TGTGCCAGCAGCTTAGTTAGGGGGATCTCTGGAAACACCATATATTTT.

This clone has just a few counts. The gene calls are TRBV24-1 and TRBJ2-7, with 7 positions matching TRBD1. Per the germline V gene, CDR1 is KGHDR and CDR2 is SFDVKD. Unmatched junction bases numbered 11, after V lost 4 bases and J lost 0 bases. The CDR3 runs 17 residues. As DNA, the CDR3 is TGTGCCACCAGTGAAAATCGGACAGGAGAGAGCTCCTACGAGCAGTACGTC. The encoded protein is CATSENRTGESSYEQYV.

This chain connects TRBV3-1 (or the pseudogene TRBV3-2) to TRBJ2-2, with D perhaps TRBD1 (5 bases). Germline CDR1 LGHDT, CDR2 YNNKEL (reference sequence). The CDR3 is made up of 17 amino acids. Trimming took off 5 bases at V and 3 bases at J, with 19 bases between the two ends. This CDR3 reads CASSNSGLGEYTGELFF. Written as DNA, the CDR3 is TGTGCCAGCAGCAACTCGGGTCTAGGGGAATACACCGGGGAGCTGTTTTTT.

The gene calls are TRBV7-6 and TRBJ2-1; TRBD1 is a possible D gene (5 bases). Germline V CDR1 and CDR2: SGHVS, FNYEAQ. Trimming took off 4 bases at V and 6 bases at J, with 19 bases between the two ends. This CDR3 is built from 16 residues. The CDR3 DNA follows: TGTGCCAGCAGCTGGCGACAGCCCCCGGGCCGCAATGAGCAGTTCTTC. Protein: CASSWRQPPGRNEQFF.

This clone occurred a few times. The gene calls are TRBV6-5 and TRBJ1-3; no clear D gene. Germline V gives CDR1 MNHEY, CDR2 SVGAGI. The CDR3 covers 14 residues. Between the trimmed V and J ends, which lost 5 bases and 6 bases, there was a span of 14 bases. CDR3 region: CASSPARPANTIYF. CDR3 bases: TGTGCCAGCAGTCCGGCGAGGCCGGCAAACACCATATATTTT.

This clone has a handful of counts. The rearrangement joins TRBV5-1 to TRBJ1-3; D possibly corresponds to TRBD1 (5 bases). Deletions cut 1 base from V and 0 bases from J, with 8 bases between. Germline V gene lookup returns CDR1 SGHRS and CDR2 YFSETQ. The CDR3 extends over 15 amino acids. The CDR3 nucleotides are TGCGCCAGCAGCTTGCAGGGCCCCTCTGGAAACACCATATATTTT. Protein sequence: CASSLQGPSGNTIYF. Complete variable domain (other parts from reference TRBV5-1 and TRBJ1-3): KAGVTQTPRYLIKTRGQQVTLSCSPISGHRSVSWYQQTPGQGLQFLFEYFSETQRNKGNFPGRFSGRQFSNSRSEMNVSTLELGDSALYLCASSLQGPSGNTIYFGEGSWLTVV.

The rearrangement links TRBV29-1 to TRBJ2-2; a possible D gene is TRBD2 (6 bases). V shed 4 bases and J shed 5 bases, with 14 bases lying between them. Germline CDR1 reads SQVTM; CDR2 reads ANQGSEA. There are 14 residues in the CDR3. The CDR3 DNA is TGCAGCGTTGTGGCGGGGCCAGGGACCGGGGAGCTGTTTTTT. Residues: CSVVAGPGTGELFF.

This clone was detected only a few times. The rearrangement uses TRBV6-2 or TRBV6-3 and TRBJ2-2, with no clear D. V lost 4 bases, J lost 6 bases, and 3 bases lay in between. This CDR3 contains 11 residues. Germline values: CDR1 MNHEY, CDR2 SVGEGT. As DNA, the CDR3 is TGTGCCAGCAGTTCGGCCGGGGAGCTGTTTTTT. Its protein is CASSSAGELFF.

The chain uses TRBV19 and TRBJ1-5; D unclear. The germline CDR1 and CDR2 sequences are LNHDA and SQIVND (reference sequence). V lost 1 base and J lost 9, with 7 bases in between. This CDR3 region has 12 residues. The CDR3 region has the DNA TGTGCCAGTAGTATAGGGGCGCGGCCCCAGCATTTT. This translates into CASSIGARPQHF.

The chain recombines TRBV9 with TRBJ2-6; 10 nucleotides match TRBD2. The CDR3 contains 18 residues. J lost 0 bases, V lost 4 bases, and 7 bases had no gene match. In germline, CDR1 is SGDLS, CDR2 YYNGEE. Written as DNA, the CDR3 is TGTGCCAGCAGCCCGTTTAGCGGGAGGCCCTCTGGGGCCAACGTCCTGACTTTC. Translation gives CASSPFSGRPSGANVLTF. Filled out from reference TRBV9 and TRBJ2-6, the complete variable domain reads DSGVTQTPKHLITATGQRVTLRCSPRSGDLSVYWYQQSLDQGLQFLIQYYNGEERAKGNILERFSAQQFPDLHSELNLSSLELGDSALYFCASSPFSGRPSGANVLTFGAGSRLTVL.

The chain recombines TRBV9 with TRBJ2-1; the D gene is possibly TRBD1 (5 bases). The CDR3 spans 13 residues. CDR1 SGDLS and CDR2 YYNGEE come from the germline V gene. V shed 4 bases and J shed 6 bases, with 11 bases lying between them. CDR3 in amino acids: CASSISRGNEQFF. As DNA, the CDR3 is TGTGCCAGCAGCATATCTAGGGGCAATGAGCAGTTCTTC.

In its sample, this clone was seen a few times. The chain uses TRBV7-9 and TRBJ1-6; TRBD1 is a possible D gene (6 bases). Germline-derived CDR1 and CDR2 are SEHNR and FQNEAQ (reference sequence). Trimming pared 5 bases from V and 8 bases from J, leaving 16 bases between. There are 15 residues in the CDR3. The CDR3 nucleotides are TGTGCCAGCAGCGTTCAACAGGGAGTGCATTCACCCCTCCACTTT. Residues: CASSVQQGVHSPLHF. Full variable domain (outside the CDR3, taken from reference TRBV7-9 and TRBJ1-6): DTGVSQNPRHKITKRGQNVTFRCDPISEHNRLYWYRQTLGQGPEFLTYFQNEAQLEKSRLLSDRFSAERPKGSFSTLEIQRTEQGDSAMYLCASSVQQGVHSPLHFGNGTRLTVT.

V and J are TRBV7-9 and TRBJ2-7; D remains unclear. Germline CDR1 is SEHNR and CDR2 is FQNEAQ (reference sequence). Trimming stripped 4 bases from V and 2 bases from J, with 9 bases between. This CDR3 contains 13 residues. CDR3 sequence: CASSYGVTYEQYF. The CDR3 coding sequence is TGTGCCAGCAGCTACGGTGTTACCTACGAGCAGTACTTC. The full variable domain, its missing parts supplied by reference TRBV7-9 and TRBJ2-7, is DTGVSQNPRHKITKRGQNVTFRCDPISEHNRLYWYRQTLGQGPEFLTYFQNEAQLEKSRLLSDRFSAERPKGSFSTLEIQRTEQGDSAMYLCASSYGVTYEQYFGPGTRLTVT.

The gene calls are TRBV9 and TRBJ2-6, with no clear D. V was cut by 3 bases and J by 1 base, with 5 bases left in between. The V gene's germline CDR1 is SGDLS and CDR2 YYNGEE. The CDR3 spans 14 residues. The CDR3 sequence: CASSDFSGANVLTF. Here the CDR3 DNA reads TGTGCCAGCAGCGACTTTTCTGGGGCCAACGTCCTGACTTTC.

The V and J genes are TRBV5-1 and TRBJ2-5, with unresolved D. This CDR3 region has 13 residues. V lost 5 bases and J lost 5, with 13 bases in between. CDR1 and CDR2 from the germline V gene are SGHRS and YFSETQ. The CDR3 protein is CASRRPSRETQYF. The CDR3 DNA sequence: TGCGCCAGCAGGCGGCCCTCCCGGGAGACCCAGTACTTC.

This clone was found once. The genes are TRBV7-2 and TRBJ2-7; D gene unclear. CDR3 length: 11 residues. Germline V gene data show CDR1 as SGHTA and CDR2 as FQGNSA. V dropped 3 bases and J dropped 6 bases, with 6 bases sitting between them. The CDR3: CASSFVSEQYF. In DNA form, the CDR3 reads TGTGCCAGCAGCTTCGTGAGCGAGCAGTACTTC.

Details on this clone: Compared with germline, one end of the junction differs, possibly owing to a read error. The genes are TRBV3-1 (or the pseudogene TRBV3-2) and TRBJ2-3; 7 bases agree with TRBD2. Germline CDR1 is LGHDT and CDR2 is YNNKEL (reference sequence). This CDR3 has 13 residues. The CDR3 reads CASSLTSKDTQYF. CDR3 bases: TGTGCCAGCAGTTTGACTAGCAAAGATACGCAGTATTTT.

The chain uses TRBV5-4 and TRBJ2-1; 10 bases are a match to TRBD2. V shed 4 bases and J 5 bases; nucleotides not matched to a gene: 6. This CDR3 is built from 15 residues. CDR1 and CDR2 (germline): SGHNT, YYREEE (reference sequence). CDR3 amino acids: CASSLSGGPHNEQFF. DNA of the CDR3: TGTGCCAGCAGCCTTAGCGGGGGGCCTCACAATGAGCAGTTCTTC.

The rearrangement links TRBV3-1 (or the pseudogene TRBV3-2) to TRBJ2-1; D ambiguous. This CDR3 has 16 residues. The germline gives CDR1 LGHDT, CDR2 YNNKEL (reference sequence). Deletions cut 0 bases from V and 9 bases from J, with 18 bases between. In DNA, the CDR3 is TGTGCCAGCAGCCAAGAATGGAGACTGAGATTCAGTGAGCAGTTCTTC. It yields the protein CASSQEWRLRFSEQFF.

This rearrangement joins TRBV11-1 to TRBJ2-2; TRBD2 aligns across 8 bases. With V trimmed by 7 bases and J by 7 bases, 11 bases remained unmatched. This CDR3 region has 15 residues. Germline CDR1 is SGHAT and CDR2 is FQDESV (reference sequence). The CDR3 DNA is TGTGCCAGCACCCCCCGGGGGGGGCGAAGCGGGGAGCTGTTTTTT. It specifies CASTPRGGRSGELFF.